This T cell receptor beta chain was observed in a study of regulatory T cells in long-lasting Graves disease. The V end lost 3 bases, the J end lost 4 bases, and 9 bases lay between the germline ends. CDR1 and CDR2 from the germline V gene are KGHDR and SFDVKD. The CDR3 runs 14 residues. HTBI primers from iRepertoire and Arm-PCR of CDR3 regions yielded the TCR beta libraries. TCRdb redid the calling of the multiplex PCR reads with MiXCR, one entry per CDR3 protein. The profile shows a few hundred thousand distinct CDR3 sequences, 20% to 25% of them singletons. Documented time point: persistent/refractory GD, antithyroid drugs over 5 years with positive TRAb. The TCR library was made from RNA that had been extracted from PBMCs in TRIzol. This clonotype was picked up many times.

This clonotype originated in a female donor with Graves disease. The V and J genes are TRBV24-1 and TRBJ1-5, with D uncertain. Sequencing used peripheral blood mononuclear cells (PBMCs), obtained when the disease was refractory, from a patient treated with antithyroid drugs. The CDR3 loop is CATSDVGQNQPQHF. The CDR3 DNA sequence: TGTGCCACCAGTGATGTAGGGCAGAATCAGCCCCAGCATTTT.